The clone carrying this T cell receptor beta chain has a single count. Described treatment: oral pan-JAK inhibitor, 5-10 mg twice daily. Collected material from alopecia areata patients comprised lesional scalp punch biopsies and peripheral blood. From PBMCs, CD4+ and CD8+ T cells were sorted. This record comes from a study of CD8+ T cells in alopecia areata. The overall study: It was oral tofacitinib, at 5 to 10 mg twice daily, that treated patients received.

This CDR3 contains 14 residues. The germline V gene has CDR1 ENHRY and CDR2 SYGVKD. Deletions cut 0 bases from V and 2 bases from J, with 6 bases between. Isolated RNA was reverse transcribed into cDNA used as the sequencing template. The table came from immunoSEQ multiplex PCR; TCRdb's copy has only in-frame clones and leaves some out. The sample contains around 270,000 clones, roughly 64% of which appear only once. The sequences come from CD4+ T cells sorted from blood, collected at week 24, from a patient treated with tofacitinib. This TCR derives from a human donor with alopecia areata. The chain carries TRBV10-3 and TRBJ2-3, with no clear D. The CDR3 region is CAISESLDTDTQYF. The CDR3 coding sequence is TGTGCCATCAGTGAGTCGCTTGACACAGATACGCAGTATTTT.